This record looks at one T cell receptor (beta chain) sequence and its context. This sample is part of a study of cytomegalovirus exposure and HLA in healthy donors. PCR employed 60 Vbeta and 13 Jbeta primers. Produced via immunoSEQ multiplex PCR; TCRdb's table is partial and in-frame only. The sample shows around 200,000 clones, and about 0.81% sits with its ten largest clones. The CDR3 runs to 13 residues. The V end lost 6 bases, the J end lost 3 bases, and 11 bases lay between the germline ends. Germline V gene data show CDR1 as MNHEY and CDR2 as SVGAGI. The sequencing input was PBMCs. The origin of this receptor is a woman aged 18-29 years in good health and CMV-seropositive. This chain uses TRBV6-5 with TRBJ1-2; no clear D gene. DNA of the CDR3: TGTGCCAGCAGCAGTAAGTTCGACTATGGCTACACCTTC. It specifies CASSSKFDYGYTF.